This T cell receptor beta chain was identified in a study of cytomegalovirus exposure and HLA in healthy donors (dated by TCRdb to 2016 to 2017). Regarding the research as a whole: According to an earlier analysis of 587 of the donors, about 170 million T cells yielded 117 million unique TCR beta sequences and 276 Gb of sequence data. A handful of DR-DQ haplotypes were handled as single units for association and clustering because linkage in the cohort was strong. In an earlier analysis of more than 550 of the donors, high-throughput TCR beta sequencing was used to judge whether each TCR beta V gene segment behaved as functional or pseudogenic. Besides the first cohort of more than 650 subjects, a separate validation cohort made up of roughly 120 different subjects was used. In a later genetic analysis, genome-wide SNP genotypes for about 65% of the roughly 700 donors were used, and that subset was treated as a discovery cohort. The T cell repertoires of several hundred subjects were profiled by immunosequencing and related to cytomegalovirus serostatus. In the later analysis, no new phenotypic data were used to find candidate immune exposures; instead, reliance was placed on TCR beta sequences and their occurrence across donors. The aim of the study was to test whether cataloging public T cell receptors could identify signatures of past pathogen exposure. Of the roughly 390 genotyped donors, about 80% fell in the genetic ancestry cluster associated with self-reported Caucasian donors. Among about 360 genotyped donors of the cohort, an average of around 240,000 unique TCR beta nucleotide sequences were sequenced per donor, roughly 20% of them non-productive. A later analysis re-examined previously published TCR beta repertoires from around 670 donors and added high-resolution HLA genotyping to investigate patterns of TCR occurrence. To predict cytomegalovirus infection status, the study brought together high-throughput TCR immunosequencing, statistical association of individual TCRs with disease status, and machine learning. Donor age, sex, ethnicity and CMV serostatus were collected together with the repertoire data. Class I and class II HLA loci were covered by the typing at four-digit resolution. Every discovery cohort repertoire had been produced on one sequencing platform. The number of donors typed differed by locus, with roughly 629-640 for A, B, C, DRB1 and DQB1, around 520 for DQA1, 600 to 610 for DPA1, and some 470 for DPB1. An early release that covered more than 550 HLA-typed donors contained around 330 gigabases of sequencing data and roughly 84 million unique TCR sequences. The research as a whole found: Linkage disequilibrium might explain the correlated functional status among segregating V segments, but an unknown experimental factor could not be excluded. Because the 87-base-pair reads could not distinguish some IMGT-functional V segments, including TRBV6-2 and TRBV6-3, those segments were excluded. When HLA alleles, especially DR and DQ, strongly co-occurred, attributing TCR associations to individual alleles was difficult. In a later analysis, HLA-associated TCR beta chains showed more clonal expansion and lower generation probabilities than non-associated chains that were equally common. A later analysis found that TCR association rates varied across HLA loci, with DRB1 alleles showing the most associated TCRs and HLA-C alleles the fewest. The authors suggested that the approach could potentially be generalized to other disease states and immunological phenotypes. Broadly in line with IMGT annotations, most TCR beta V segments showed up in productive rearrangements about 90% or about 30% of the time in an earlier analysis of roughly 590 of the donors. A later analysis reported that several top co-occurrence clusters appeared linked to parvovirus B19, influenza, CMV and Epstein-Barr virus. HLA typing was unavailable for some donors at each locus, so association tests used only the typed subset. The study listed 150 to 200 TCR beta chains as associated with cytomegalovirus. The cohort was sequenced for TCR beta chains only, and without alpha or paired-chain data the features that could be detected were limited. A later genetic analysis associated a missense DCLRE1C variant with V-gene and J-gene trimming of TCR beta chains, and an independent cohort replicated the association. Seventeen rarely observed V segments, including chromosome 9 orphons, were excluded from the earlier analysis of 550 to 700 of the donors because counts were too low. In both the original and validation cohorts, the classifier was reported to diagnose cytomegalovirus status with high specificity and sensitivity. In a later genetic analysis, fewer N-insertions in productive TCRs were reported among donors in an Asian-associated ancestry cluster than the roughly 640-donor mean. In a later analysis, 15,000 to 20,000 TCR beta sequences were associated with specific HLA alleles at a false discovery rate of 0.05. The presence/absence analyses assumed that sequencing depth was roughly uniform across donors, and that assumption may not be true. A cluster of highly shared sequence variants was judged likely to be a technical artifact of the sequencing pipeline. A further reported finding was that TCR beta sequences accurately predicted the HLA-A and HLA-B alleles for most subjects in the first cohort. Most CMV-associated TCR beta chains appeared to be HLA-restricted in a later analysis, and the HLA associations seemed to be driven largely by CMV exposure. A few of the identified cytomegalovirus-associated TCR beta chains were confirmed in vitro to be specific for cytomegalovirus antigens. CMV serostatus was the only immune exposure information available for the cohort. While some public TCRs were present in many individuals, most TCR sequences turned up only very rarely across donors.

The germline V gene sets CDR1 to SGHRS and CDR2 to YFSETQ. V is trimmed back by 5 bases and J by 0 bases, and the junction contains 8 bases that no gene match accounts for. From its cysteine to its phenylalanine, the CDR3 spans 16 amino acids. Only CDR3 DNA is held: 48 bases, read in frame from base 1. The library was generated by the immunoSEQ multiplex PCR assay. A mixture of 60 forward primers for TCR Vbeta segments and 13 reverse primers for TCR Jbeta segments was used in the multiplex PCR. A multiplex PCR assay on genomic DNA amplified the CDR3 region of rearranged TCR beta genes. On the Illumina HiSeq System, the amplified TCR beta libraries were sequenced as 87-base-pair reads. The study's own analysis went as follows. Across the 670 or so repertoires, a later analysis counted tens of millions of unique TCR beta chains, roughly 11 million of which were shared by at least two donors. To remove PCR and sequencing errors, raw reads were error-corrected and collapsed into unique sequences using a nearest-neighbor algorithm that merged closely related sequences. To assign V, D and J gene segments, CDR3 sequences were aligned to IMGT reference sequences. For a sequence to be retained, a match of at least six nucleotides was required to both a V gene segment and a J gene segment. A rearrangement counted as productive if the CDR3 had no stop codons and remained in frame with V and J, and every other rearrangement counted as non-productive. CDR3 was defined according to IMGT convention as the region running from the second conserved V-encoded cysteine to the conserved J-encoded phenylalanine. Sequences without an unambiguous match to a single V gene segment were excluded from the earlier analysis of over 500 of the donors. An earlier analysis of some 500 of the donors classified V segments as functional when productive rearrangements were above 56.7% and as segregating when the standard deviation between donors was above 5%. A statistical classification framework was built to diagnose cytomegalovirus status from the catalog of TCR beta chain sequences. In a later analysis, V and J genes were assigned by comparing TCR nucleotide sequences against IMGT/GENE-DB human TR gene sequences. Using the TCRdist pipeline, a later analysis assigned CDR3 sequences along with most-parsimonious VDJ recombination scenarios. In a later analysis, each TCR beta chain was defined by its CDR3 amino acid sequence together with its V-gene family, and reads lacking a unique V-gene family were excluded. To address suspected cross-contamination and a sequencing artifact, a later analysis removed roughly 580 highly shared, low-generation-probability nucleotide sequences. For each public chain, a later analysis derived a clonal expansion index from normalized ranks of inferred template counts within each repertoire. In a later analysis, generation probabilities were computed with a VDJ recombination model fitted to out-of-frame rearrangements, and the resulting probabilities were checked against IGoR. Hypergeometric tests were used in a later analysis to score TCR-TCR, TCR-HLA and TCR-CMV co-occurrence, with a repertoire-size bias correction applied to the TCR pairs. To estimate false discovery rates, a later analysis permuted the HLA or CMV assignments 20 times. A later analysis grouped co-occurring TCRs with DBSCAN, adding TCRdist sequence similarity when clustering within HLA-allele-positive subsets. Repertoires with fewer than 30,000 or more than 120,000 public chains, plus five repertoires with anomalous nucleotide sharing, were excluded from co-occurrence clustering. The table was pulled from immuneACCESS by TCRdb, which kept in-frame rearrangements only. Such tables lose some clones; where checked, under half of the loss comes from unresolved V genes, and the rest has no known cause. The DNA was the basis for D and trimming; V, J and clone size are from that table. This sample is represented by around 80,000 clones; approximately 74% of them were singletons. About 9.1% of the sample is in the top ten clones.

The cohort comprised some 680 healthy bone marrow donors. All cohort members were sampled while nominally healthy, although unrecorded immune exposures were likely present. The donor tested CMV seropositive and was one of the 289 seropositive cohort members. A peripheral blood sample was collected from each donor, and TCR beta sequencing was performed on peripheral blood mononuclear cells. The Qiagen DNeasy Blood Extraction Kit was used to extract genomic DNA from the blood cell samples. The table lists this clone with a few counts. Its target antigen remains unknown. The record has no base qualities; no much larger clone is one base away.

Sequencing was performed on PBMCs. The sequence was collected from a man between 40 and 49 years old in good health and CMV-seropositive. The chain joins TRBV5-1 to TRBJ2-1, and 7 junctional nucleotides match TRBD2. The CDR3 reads CASSPTIAGSYNEQFF. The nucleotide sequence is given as TGCGCCAGCAGTCCTACTATAGCGGGCTCCTACAATGAGCAGTTCTTC.